This entry is about one T cell receptor (beta chain). This record comes from a study of T cell changes during pregnancy in multiple sclerosis. The data were produced by immunoSEQ multiplex PCR, yet TCRdb's version contains in-frame clones alone and is incomplete. The sample lists about 40,000 clones, around 94% seen once, with more than 1.5% in the top ten. Trimming pared 3 bases from V and 6 bases from J, leaving 15 bases between. CDR1 and CDR2 (germline): SGHRS, YFSETQ. The CDR3 length is 15 residues. This sample comprised peripheral blood, obtained in the third trimester of pregnancy. The sequence came from a female donor with multiple sclerosis, enrolled in a pregnancy study. V usage is TRBV5-1 and J usage is TRBJ2-2, with a possible D match to TRBD1 (5 bases). CDR3: CASSSLSRAPGELFF. CDR3 coding DNA: TGCGCCAGCAGCTCACTGAGCAGGGCTCCCGGGGAGCTGTTTTTT.